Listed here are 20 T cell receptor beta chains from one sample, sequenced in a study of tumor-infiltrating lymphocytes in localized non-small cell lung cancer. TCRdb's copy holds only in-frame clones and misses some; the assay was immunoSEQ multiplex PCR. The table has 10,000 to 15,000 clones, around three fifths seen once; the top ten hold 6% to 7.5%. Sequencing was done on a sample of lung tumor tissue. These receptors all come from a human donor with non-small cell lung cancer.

CDR3 sequence: CASSPGRGSNEKLFF. CDR3 nucleotide sequence: TGCGCCAGCAGCCCTGGAAGAGGTTCTAATGAAAAACTGTTTTTT. The chain employs TRBV5-1 and TRBJ1-4; D gene uncertain. Germline V gene lookup returns CDR1 SGHRS and CDR2 YFSETQ. The CDR3 sequence is 15 residues long. With 4 bases removed from V and 3 bases from J, the gap between germline ends came to 13 bases.

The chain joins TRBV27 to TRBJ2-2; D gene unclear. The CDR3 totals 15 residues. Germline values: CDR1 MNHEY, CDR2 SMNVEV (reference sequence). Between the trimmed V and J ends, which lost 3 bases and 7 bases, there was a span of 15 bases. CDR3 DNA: TGTGCCAGCAGTTTGCAGTACCGATCACTCGGGGAGCTGTTTTTT. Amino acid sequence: CASSLQYRSLGELFF.

The CDR3 coding sequence is TGTGCCAGCACCCCGCGGGACCAGGACACCGGGGAGCTGTTTTTT. Residues: CASTPRDQDTGELFF. V usage is TRBV4-2 and J usage is TRBJ2-2, with a possible D match to TRBD2 (6 bases). CDR3 length: 15 residues. V was trimmed by 7 bases and J by 3 bases, leaving 15 bases between them. Germline CDR1 reads LGHNA; CDR2 reads YNFKEQ.

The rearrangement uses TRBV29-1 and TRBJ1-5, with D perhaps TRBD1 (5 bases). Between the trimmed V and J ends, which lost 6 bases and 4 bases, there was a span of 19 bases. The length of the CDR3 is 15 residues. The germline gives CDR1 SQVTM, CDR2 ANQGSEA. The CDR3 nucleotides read TGCAGCGTCCGCGAAGACTTGGGGGGAAATCAGCCCCAGCATTTT. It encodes CSVREDLGGNQPQHF. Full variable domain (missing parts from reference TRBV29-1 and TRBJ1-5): SAVISQKPSRDICQRGTSLTIQCQVDSQVTMMFWYRQQPGQSLTLIATANQGSEATYESGFVIDKFPISRPNLTFSTLTVSNMSPEDSSIYLCSVREDLGGNQPQHFGDGTRLSIL.

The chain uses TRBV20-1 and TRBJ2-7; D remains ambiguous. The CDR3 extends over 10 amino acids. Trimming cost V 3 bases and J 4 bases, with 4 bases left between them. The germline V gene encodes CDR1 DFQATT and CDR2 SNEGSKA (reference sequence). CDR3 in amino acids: CSARVYEQYF. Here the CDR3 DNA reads TGCAGTGCTAGGGTTTACGAGCAGTACTTC.

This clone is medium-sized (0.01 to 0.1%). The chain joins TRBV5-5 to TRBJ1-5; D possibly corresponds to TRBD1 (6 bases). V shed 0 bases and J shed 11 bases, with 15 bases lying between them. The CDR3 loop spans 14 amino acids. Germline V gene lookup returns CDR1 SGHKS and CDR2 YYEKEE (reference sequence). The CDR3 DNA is TGTGCCAGCAGCTTGGCAGGGCCTCAGGGGTCCCAGCATTTT. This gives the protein CASSLAGPQGSQHF.

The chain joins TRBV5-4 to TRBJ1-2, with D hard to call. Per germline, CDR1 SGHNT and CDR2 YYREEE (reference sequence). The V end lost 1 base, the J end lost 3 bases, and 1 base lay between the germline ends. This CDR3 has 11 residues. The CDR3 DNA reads TGTGCCAGCAGCTTGTACTATGGCTACACCTTC. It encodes CASSLYYGYTF.

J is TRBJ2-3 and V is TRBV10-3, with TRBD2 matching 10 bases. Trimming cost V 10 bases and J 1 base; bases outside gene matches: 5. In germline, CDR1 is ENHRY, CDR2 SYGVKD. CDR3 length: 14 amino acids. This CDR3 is CATSTSGGTDTQYF. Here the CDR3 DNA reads TGTGCCACCTCAACTAGCGGGGGCACAGATACGCAGTATTTT.

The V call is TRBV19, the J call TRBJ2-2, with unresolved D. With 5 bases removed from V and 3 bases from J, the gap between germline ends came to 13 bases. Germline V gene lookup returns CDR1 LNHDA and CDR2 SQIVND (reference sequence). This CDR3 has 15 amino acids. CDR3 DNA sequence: TGTGCCAGTAGTGCCCCTCAGGTTTACACCGGGGAGCTGTTTTTT. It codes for CASSAPQVYTGELFF.

The CDR3 protein is CASSQSFWTVNTGELFF. CDR3 nucleotide sequence: TGTGCCAGCAGTCAATCCTTCTGGACGGTGAACACCGGGGAGCTGTTTTTT. V usage is TRBV28 and J usage is TRBJ2-2; D is ambiguous. The CDR3 has 17 amino acids. The germline V gene has CDR1 MDHEN and CDR2 SYDVKM. The V and J ends lost 5 bases and 1 base respectively, with 17 bases between them.

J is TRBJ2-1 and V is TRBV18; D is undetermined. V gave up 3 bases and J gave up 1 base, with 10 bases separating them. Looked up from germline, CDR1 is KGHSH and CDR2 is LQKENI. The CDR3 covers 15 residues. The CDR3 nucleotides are TGTGCCAGCTCACCGGGCCAGCCGTCCTACAATGAGCAGTTCTTC. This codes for CASSPGQPSYNEQFF.

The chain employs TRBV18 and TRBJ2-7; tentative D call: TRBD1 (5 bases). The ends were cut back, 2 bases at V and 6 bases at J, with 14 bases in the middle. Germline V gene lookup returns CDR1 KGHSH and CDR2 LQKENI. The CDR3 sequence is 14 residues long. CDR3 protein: CASSPRGDGLEQYF. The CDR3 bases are TGTGCCAGCTCACCAAGGGGTGACGGCCTCGAGCAGTACTTC.

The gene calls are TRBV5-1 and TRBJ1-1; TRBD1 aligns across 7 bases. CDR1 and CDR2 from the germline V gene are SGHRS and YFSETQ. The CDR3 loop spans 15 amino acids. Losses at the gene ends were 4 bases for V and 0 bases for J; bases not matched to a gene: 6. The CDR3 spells CASSPGGTVNTEAFF. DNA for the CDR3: TGCGCCAGCAGCCCGGGGGGGACAGTGAACACTGAAGCTTTCTTT.

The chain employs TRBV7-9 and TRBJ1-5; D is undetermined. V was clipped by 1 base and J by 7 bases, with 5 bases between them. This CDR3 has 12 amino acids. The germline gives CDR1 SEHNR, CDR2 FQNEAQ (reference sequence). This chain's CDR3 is CASSLEVQPQHF. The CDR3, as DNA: TGTGCCAGCAGCTTAGAAGTACAGCCCCAGCATTTT.

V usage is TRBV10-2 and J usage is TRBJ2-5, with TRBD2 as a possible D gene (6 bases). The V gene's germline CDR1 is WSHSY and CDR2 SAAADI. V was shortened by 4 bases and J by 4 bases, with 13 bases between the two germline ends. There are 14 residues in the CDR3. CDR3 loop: CASSVGGGGETQYF. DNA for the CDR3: TGCGCCAGCAGTGTGGGGGGTGGGGGAGAGACCCAGTACTTC.

The chain's CDR3 is CASRSSGLSYEQYF. The CDR3 nucleotides read TGTGCCAGCAGATCCTCGGGACTATCCTACGAGCAGTACTTC. This chain uses TRBV7-2 with TRBJ2-7; the match to TRBD2 covers 7 bases. The germline CDR1 and CDR2 sequences are SGHTA and FQGNSA. The CDR3 length is 14 residues. The V and J ends lost 6 bases and 1 base, in that order; junction bases with no gene match: 6.

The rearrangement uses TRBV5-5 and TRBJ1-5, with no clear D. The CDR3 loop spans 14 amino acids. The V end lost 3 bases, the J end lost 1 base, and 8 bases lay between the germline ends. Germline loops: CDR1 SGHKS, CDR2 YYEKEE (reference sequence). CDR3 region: CASSSGPSNQPQHF. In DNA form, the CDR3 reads TGTGCCAGCAGCTCGGGTCCGAGCAATCAGCCCCAGCATTTT.

CDR3 sequence reads: CASSPPGTAGGNTIYF. The CDR3 nucleotides are TGTGCCAGCTCACCCCCCGGGACAGCGGGGGGAAACACCATATATTTT. This sequence joins TRBV18 and TRBJ1-3; TRBD1 matches at 7 bases. V trimming: 3 bases; J trimming: 4 bases; junction bases outside the gene matches: 9. Germline V gene sequence: CDR1 KGHSH, CDR2 LQKENI. This CDR3 is 16 amino acids long.

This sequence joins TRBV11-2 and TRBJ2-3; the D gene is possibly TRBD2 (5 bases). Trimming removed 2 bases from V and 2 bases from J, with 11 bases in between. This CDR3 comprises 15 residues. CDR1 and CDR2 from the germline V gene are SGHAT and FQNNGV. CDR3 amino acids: CASSLNSGVTDTQYF. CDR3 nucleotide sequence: TGTGCCAGCAGCTTAAACTCCGGGGTCACAGATACGCAGTATTTT.

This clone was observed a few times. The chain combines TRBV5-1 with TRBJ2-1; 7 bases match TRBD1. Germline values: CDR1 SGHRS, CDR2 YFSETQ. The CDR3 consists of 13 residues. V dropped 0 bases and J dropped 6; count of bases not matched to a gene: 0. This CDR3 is CASSLGTGNEQFF. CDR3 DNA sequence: TGCGCCAGCAGCTTGGGGACAGGCAATGAGCAGTTCTTC.